This T cell receptor beta chain was sequenced in a study of blood T cell repertoires in COVID-19 (dated by TCRdb to 2019 to 2021). About the investigation overall: The collaborator samples originated in the United States, Italy and Spain and spanned the acute and convalescent phases of COVID-19. The prospective study material was composed of cDNA or gDNA derived from T cells, B-cell-depleted T cells, or PBMCs. Deeply sampled blood TCRbeta repertoires from subjects exposed to, actively infected with, or recovered from COVID-19 were included in the dataset. The repertoires were released in a freely available public database meant as a resource for research on the immune response to SARS-CoV-2. The samples were drawn from the first 160 participants of the ongoing ImmuneRACE study and from more than 1,000 subjects provided by 6 global collaborators. The sample metadata nearly always contained a de-identified subject ID, COVID-19 status, age in years and sex. Where available, HLA class I and class II types were taken from metadata supplied by the sample provider and were not determined by assay-based typing. The study at large found these results: The quantity of clinical and demographic metadata differed by source and by participant and was supplied without curation.

TCRbeta CDR3 regions were amplified from genomic DNA by means of the immunoSEQ Assay, a bias-controlled multiplex PCR. Per the source publication's procedure: The number of nucleated cells in each sample was estimated by amplification of reference gene primers within the assay. To quantify the absolute abundance of each unique TCRbeta CDR3 rearrangement, sequence reads were collapsed and filtered. For each sample, productive Simpson clonality was calculated by taking the square root of Simpson's diversity index across productive rearrangements. Imported from immuneACCESS, the table was reduced by TCRdb to in-frame sequences with V and J called. These copies leave out some clones; in studies compared against another copy, an unresolved V gene accounts for under half, and the cause of the remainder is not known. That table gives V, J and clone size, and the DNA gave D and trimming. This sample lists around 150,000 clones; approximately 86% were detected once. The ten biggest clones cover 7% of the sample.

V is pared back by 6 bases and J by 5 bases, with 8 bases lying between the germline termini. Based on the germline V gene (reference sequence), the CDR1 and CDR2 sequences are LNHDA and SQIVND. From the cysteine through the phenylalanine, the CDR3 covers 11 amino acids. The kept DNA is CDR3 alone, 33 bases in frame from the first base. In Seattle, one collaborating source enrolled patients while the infection was active and tracked those patients longitudinally over the course of disease. Whole blood was collected in K2EDTA tubes by collaborating institutions according to the institutions' own protocols. For TCRbeta analysis, collaborators shipped samples as frozen whole blood, isolated PBMCs, or DNA extracted from either of those sample types. Notes on this clone: It has no known antigen specificity. Base qualities are not at hand, and no much larger clone is one base apart.

The sample taken for sequencing was peripheral blood. The receptor comes from a woman in her thirties or forties with COVID-19, enrolled during active disease. The chain was built from TRBV19 and TRBJ2-7; TRBD2 is a possible D gene, resting on 5 matching bases. The sequence in DNA is TGTGCCAGTAGCCCGGGAAACGAGCAGTACTTC. It translates as CASSPGNEQYF.